A selection of T cell receptor beta chains follows, all from one sample in a study of shared clonotypes between healthy human individuals. Using immunoSEQ multiplex PCR, the repertoire was profiled, and TCRdb retains in-frame clones only, with some absent. The table includes over a million clones, more than 75% detected once. Material: memory CD4+ T cells from PBMCs. The receptor set was obtained from a man between 18 and 29 years old in good health. Some clones in this sample may be carry-over from other donors' samples. CDR3s include the opening cysteine and the closing phenylalanine or tryptophan. D genes are given only for firm matches. The listing skips clone size in some rows; elsewhere it reads once, few, many or a size class.

cdr3_length: 16; clone_size: few; j_call: TRBJ1-5; v_call: TRBV5-1; d_call: -; cdr3_nt: TGCGCCAGCAGCTTGGGGACAGAGGCTGTCGGTCAGCCCCAGCATTTT; cdr3_aa: CASSLGTEAVGQPQHF
cdr3_length: 10; clone_size: -; j_call: TRBJ1-2; v_call: TRBV30; d_call: -; cdr3_nt: TGTGCCTACCACGCCTATGGCTACACCTTC; cdr3_aa: CAYHAYGYTF
cdr3_length: 15; clone_size: -; j_call: TRBJ2-2; v_call: TRBV5-1; d_call: -; cdr3_nt: TGCGCCAGCAGCGCAACTAGCTTTGGGACCGGGGAGCTGTTTTTT; cdr3_aa: CASSATSFGTGELFF
cdr3_length: 16; clone_size: -; j_call: TRBJ2-3; v_call: TRBV5-1; d_call: -; cdr3_nt: TGCGCCAGCAGCTTATACGGGACTCTAAGCACAGATACGCAGTATTTT; cdr3_aa: CASSLYGTLSTDTQYF
cdr3_length: 15; clone_size: -; j_call: TRBJ2-3; v_call: TRBV2; d_call: -; cdr3_nt: TGTGCCAGCAGTGGGCTCCGGTATGGAACAGATACGCAGTATTTT; cdr3_aa: CASSGLRYGTDTQYF
cdr3_length: 13; clone_size: -; j_call: TRBJ1-1; v_call: TRBV6-5; d_call: -; cdr3_nt: TGTGCCAGCAGCACCGGACGGTCCACAGAAGCTTTCTTT; cdr3_aa: CASSTGRSTEAFF
cdr3_length: 14; clone_size: -; j_call: TRBJ2-1; v_call: TRBV7-3; d_call: TRBD2; cdr3_nt: TGTGCCAGCGGCGTCTCGGGGGGCTACAATGAGCAGTTCTTC; cdr3_aa: CASGVSGGYNEQFF
cdr3_length: 14; clone_size: -; j_call: TRBJ2-1; v_call: TRBV11-3; d_call: -; cdr3_nt: TGTGCCAGCAGCCCAAGGGGAAGGCACAATGAGCAGTTCTTC; cdr3_aa: CASSPRGRHNEQFF
cdr3_length: 18; clone_size: -; j_call: TRBJ2-1; v_call: TRBV5-6; d_call: TRBD2; cdr3_nt: TGTGCCAGCAGCTTGCCTAGCGGGAGGGCGAGCTCCTACAATGAGCAGTTCTTC; cdr3_aa: CASSLPSGRASSYNEQFF
cdr3_length: 16; clone_size: -; j_call: TRBJ2-3; v_call: TRBV15; d_call: TRBD2; cdr3_nt: TGTGCCACCAGCAGGGCGGGGAGGGTTGACACAGATACGCAGTATTTT; cdr3_aa: CATSRAGRVDTDTQYF
cdr3_length: 14; clone_size: -; j_call: TRBJ2-3; v_call: TRBV6-1; d_call: TRBD2; cdr3_nt: TGTGCCAGCAGTGTGGCGGGAGGGCCAGATACGCAGTATTTT; cdr3_aa: CASSVAGGPDTQYF
cdr3_length: 11; clone_size: -; j_call: TRBJ1-1; v_call: TRBV6-5; d_call: -; cdr3_nt: TGTGCCAGCAGTCCCCTGGACGAAGCTTTCTTT; cdr3_aa: CASSPLDEAFF
cdr3_length: 16; clone_size: -; j_call: TRBJ2-1; v_call: TRBV7-6; d_call: -; cdr3_nt: TGTGCCAGCAGACTAAGTCCCGGACGGTCCTACAATGAGCAGTTCTTC; cdr3_aa: CASRLSPGRSYNEQFF
cdr3_length: 13; clone_size: -; j_call: TRBJ2-5; v_call: TRBV2; d_call: -; cdr3_nt: TGTGCCAGCAGTGAGGGGGGGCCCGAGACCCAGTACTTC; cdr3_aa: CASSEGGPETQYF
cdr3_length: 16; clone_size: once; j_call: TRBJ2-7; v_call: TRBV28; d_call: TRBD1; cdr3_nt: TGTGCCAGCAGTTTATTCTCCGGGACAGGGGGACTGGAGCAGTACTTC; cdr3_aa: CASSLFSGTGGLEQYF